This T cell receptor beta chain was identified during a study of blood T cell repertoires in COVID-19 (dated by TCRdb to the early 2020s). Broadly, across the study: Collaborator samples came from the United States, Italy and Spain and covered acute and convalescent phases of COVID-19. Where HLA class I and class II types were available, the types were taken from metadata supplied by the sample provider, not from assay-based typing. The repertoires were released in a freely available public database intended as a resource for research on the immune response to SARS-CoV-2. Nearly every sample came with metadata listing a de-identified subject ID, COVID-19 status, age in years and sex. Deeply sampled blood TCRbeta repertoires from subjects exposed to, actively infected with, or recovered from COVID-19 were included in the dataset. The material from the prospective study consisted of cDNA or gDNA derived from T cells, B-cell-depleted T cells, or PBMCs. The samples were drawn from two sources: the first 160 participants of the ongoing ImmuneRACE study, and about 1,300 subjects contributed by 6 global collaborators.

General findings and caveats noted by the study authors: The amount of clinical and demographic metadata varied by source and participant and was provided uncurated.

Germline trimming: 5 bases from V, 2 bases from J; junction bases outside gene matches: 3. The CDR3 has 15 amino acids, counting the end cysteine and phenylalanine. Only CDR3 DNA remains: 45 bases, in frame from the first base. CDR1 is given as LGHDT and CDR2 as YNNKEL, both from the germline V gene (reference sequence). TCRbeta CDR3 regions were amplified from genomic DNA using the immunoSEQ Assay, a bias-controlled multiplex PCR. The original methods were these. The number of nucleated cells in each sample was estimated from the amplification of reference gene primers within the assay. Sequence reads were collapsed and filtered to measure the absolute abundance of every unique TCRbeta CDR3 rearrangement. For each sample, productive Simpson clonality was calculated as the square root of Simpson's diversity index over productive rearrangements. Entries here come from immuneACCESS through TCRdb and include only in-frame sequences with V and J called. Some clones fail to appear in such tables; in the studies checked, an unresolved V gene covers under half of the shortfall, and the cause of the remainder is unknown. The DNA was the basis for D and trimming; V, J and clone size are from that table. The sample data list roughly 340,000 clones, and under 95% of these were observed just once. 2.5% to 4% of the sample is taken by the ten largest.

Remarks on this clone: What this receptor recognizes is not known. Base-call qualities are not available, and no considerably larger clone is one nucleotide away.

Another Seattle source contributed samples from volunteer blood donors who had recovered from COVID-19. Each collaborating institution followed its own protocols to collect whole blood in K2EDTA tubes. For TCRbeta analysis, collaborators shipped samples in one of three forms: frozen whole blood, isolated PBMCs, or DNA extracted from either of those sample types. What was sequenced was peripheral blood. This TCR derives from a woman under 30 who had recovered from COVID-19. The V and J segments used are TRBV3-1 (or the pseudogene TRBV3-2) and TRBJ2-3; 11 junctional bases match TRBD2. The CDR3 in this case is CASSNSGRATDTQYF. In nucleotide form, the sequence is TGTGCCAGCAGCAATAGCGGGAGGGCCACAGATACGCAGTATTTT.